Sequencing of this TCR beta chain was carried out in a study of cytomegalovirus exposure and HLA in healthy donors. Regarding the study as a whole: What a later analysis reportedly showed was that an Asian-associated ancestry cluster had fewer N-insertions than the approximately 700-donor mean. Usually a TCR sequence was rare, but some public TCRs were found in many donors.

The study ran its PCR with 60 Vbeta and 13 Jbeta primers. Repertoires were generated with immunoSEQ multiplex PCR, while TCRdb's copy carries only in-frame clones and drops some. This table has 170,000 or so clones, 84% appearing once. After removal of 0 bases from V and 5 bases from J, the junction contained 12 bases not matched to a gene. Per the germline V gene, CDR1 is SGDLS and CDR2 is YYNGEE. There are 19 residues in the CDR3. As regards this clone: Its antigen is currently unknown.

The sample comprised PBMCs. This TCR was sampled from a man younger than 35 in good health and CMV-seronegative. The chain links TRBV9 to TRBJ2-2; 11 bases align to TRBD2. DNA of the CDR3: TGTGCCAGCAGCGTAGGAAGGGAGACACTAGCGGGAGCGACCGGGGAGCTGTTTTTT. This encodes CASSVGRETLAGATGELFF.